One sample yielded the 23 T cell receptor beta chains listed below, sequenced in a study of cytomegalovirus exposure and HLA in healthy donors. The PCR made use of 60 Vbeta and 13 Jbeta primers. Repertoires were generated with immunoSEQ multiplex PCR, while TCRdb's copy carries only in-frame clones and drops some. The sample has some 100,000 clones, approximately 81% seen once; the top ten hold 4.1%. What was sequenced was PBMCs. The source is a female donor in good health and CMV-seropositive.

The gene calls are TRBV6-4 and TRBJ2-1; 7 bases match TRBD2. The CDR3 has 15 amino acids. With V trimmed by 0 bases and J by 4 bases, 3 bases remained unmatched. The germline V gene has CDR1 MRHNA and CDR2 SNTAGT. CDR3 DNA sequence: TGTGCCAGCAGTGACTCATGGCGGGGGTACAATGAGCAGTTCTTC. It codes for CASSDSWRGYNEQFF.

The count of this clone is one. The rearrangement uses TRBV18 and TRBJ2-3, with a tentative D call TRBD1 (6 bases). CDR3 size: 12 residues. The V gene lost 2 bases and the J gene lost 6 bases, with 6 bases spanning the gap. The germline gives CDR1 KGHSH, CDR2 LQKENI. CDR3 amino acids: CASSPRGDTQYF. CDR3 coding DNA: TGTGCCAGCTCACCAAGGGGGGATACGCAGTATTTT.

As to this clone: Mismatch with germline at one junction end may stem from a read error. V usage is TRBV7-9 and J usage is TRBJ1-1; D remains ambiguous. The length of the CDR3 is 13 residues. Germline CDR1 SEHNR, CDR2 FQNEAQ (reference sequence). The CDR3 spells CSSSLLLNTEAFF. The CDR3 region has the DNA TGTTCCAGCAGCTTACTCCTGAACACTGAAGCTTTCTTT. The full variable domain, rest sourced from reference TRBV7-9 and TRBJ1-1, is DTGVSQNPRHKITKRGQNVTFRCDPISEHNRLYWYRQTLGQGPEFLTYFQNEAQLEKSRLLSDRFSAERPKGSFSTLEIQRTEQGDSAMYLCSSSLLLNTEAFFGQGTRLTVV.

V is TRBV7-9 and J is TRBJ1-3; the D is unclear. V lost 3 bases and J lost 7, with 22 bases in between. Germline CDR1 SEHNR, CDR2 FQNEAQ (reference sequence). This CDR3 comprises 17 residues. The CDR3 reads CASSFSGDSLLRNTIYF. CDR3 coding DNA: TGTGCCAGCAGCTTTAGTGGTGACTCATTGCTGAGGAACACCATATATTTT.

This clone was picked up one time. The V gene is TRBV27, the J gene TRBJ2-1, with 8 bases fitting TRBD2. J gave up 3 bases and V 2 bases, and 6 bases lay outside the gene matches. The germline gives CDR1 MNHEY, CDR2 SMNVEV (reference sequence). This CDR3 spans 16 amino acids. The CDR3 nucleotides read TGTGCCAGCAGTTTAGATCCGGGAGGGCTCTACAATGAGCAGTTCTTC. Residues: CASSLDPGGLYNEQFF.

In its sample, this clone was seen once. The chain uses TRBV27 and TRBJ2-7, with TRBD2 identical over 7 bases. CDR1 and CDR2 from the germline V gene are MNHEY and SMNVEV (reference sequence). V dropped 6 bases and J dropped 1; count of bases not matched to a gene: 9. The CDR3 totals 15 residues. The CDR3 is CASSKGRASSYEQYF. The CDR3 DNA reads as TGTGCCAGCAGCAAAGGGAGGGCCTCGTCCTACGAGCAGTACTTC.

Points on this clone: A read error may produce the germline difference seen at one junction end. The chain recombines TRBV7-9 with TRBJ1-1; D might be TRBD1 (5 bases). This CDR3 comprises 14 residues. Germline V lookup: CDR1 SEHNR, CDR2 FQNEAQ (reference sequence). Written as DNA, the CDR3 is TGTTCCAGCAGCTTAGCGGGTAGGGGAAAAGGAGCTTTCTTT. Protein product: CSSSLAGRGKGAFF.

In its sample, this clone was seen a few times. The chain employs TRBV2 and TRBJ1-3; maybe TRBD1 (6 bases). Germline V gives CDR1 SNHLY, CDR2 FYNNEI. The CDR3 loop spans 14 amino acids. The V gene lost 7 bases and the J gene lost 0 bases, with 10 bases spanning the gap. CDR3: CASTTGHSGNTIYF. The CDR3 DNA reads TGTGCCAGCACGACAGGCCACTCTGGAAACACCATATATTTT.

This clone was found once. V gene TRBV23-1 combines with J gene TRBJ2-2, with a weak D call TRBD1 (5 bases). TRBV23-1 is recorded as an ORF, its role being uncertain. The CDR3 has 15 amino acids. Trimming left V 4 bases short and J 0 bases short, with 9 bases between. DNA for the CDR3: TGCGCCAGCAGTCTGGCAGGGACGAACACCGGGGAGCTGTTTTTT. Its translation: CASSLAGTNTGELFF.

The chain combines TRBV5-4 with TRBJ2-1; D remains ambiguous. The V and J ends lost 9 bases and 6 bases respectively, with 13 bases between them. Germline CDR1 and CDR2: SGHNT and YYREEE (reference sequence). This CDR3 contains 12 residues. CDR3 loop: CATSSAVNEQFF. In nucleotides, the CDR3 is TGTGCCACCTCCTCGGCGGTCAATGAGCAGTTCTTC.

The chain couples TRBV9 to TRBJ2-3, with D perhaps matching TRBD2 (5 bases). V was cut by 3 bases and J by 1 base, with 9 bases left in between. Germline CDR1 is SGDLS and CDR2 is YYNGEE. The CDR3 has 14 residues. The CDR3 coding sequence is TGTGCCAGCAGCGGTCCCGGGGGCACAGATACGCAGTATTTT. It codes for CASSGPGGTDTQYF.

The chain combines TRBV7-9 with TRBJ1-1; the match to TRBD1 covers 7 bases. J gave up 6 bases and V 4 bases, and 8 bases lay outside the gene matches. The CDR3 consists of 14 residues. CDR1 SEHNR and CDR2 FQNEAQ come from the germline V gene (reference sequence). DNA of the CDR3: TGTGCCAGCAGCTCGGCCGGACAGGCTCCTGAAGCTTTCTTT. Its protein product is CASSSAGQAPEAFF.

The gene calls are TRBV19 and TRBJ2-1; 14 bases map to TRBD2. V trimming: 1 base; J trimming: 2 bases; junction bases outside the gene matches: 4. The CDR3 runs 18 residues. CDR1 is LNHDA, CDR2 SQIVND, per germline (reference sequence). CDR3 bases: TGTGCCAGTAGTATAGGAGGACTAGCGGGAGGAGCCTACAATGAGCAGTTCTTC. Translating gives CASSIGGLAGGAYNEQFF.

The chain joins TRBV30 to TRBJ2-1; 9 nucleotides match TRBD2. Trimming took 3 bases from V and 3 from J; bases not matched to a gene: 12. Germline lookup yields CDR1 GTSNPN and CDR2 SVGIG (reference sequence). The CDR3 sequence is 17 residues long. CDR3 sequence (DNA): TGTGCCTGGAGGAAGACTAGCGGAAGGGGGATCTACAATGAGCAGTTCTTC. Translated, it gives CAWRKTSGRGIYNEQFF.

V and J are TRBV7-2 and TRBJ2-1; 7 bases fit TRBD1. The CDR3 runs to 15 residues. V lost 5 bases to trimming and J lost 2 bases; unmatched junction nucleotides: 6. Germline CDR1 and CDR2: SGHTA and FQGNSA. CDR3: CASSPRQGAYNEQFF. DNA for the CDR3: TGTGCCAGCAGCCCCCGACAGGGAGCCTACAATGAGCAGTTCTTC.

There are a few counts of this clone. The chain links TRBV2 to TRBJ2-7, with 8 bases that match TRBD2. V shed 4 bases and J 2 bases; nucleotides not matched to a gene: 4. The germline gives CDR1 SNHLY, CDR2 FYNNEI. The CDR3 runs to 14 residues. The CDR3 reads CASSGGRRTYEQYF. CDR3 DNA: TGTGCCAGCAGTGGCGGGAGGCGAACCTACGAGCAGTACTTC.

The chain employs TRBV19 and TRBJ2-7; 9 bases are shared with TRBD1. Germline values: CDR1 LNHDA, CDR2 SQIVND (reference sequence). The CDR3 runs 13 residues. The J segment lost 5 bases and the V segment lost 5 bases, leaving 4 bases of the junction unmatched. CDR3 loop: CASSPGQGHEQYF. CDR3 bases: TGTGCCAGTAGTCCGGGACAGGGCCACGAGCAGTACTTC.

This clone was seen a single time. This chain links TRBV9 with TRBJ2-1, with D perhaps matching TRBD2 (5 bases). The V end was cut by 0 bases, the J end by 10 bases, with 11 bases between. CDR1 and CDR2 from the germline V gene are SGDLS and YYNGEE. The CDR3 is 13 residues long. CDR3 in DNA: TGTGCCAGCAGCGTAGTCGCGGGTATGGAGCAGTTCTTC. Amino acid sequence: CASSVVAGMEQFF.

The CDR3 nucleotides are TGTGCCAGCAGTGAACTGGAGGCTAGCGGATACAATGAGCAGTTCTTC. Protein sequence: CASSELEASGYNEQFF. The V and J genes are TRBV25-1 and TRBJ2-1; 7 bases are a match to TRBD2. The CDR3 runs to 16 residues. With V trimmed by 2 bases and J by 4 bases, 8 bases remained unmatched. Germline loops: CDR1 MGHDK, CDR2 SYGVNS.

V usage is TRBV5-4 and J usage is TRBJ2-7; 7 nucleotides agree with TRBD1. The germline CDR1 and CDR2 sequences are SGHNT and YYREEE (reference sequence). V dropped 4 bases and J dropped 2; count of bases not matched to a gene: 6. The CDR3 spans 14 residues. The CDR3 loop is CASSAMTGTYEQYF. The CDR3 DNA reads as TGTGCCAGCAGCGCCATGACAGGGACCTACGAGCAGTACTTC. The entire variable domain, with the rest obtained from reference TRBV5-4 and TRBJ2-7, is as follows: ETGVTQSPTHLIKTRGQQVTLRCSSQSGHNTVSWYQQALGQGPQFIFQYYREEENGRGNFPPRFSGLQFPNYSSELNVNALELDDSALYLCASSAMTGTYEQYFGPGTRLTVT.

The chain combines TRBV19 with TRBJ2-7, with 13 bases identical to TRBD2. Germline CDR1 reads LNHDA; CDR2 reads SQIVND (reference sequence). This CDR3 is built from 15 residues. V shed 6 bases and J 5 bases; nucleotides not matched to a gene: 7. CDR3 nucleotides: TGTGCCAGTAGACCCGGACTAGCGGGAGTGAACGAGCAGTACTTC. As protein: CASRPGLAGVNEQYF.

V gene TRBV2 combines with J gene TRBJ2-1, with TRBD2 matching over 9 bases. The CDR3 loop spans 13 amino acids. V shed 7 bases and J 4 bases; nucleotides not matched to a gene: 2. Germline CDR1 reads SNHLY; CDR2 reads FYNNEI. This CDR3 is CASKAGGYNEQFF. DNA of the CDR3: TGTGCCAGCAAAGCGGGGGGATACAATGAGCAGTTCTTC.

The chain employs TRBV5-1 and TRBJ2-7; tentative D call: TRBD1 (6 bases). V lost 0 bases and J lost 0, with 16 bases in between. Germline CDR1 reads SGHRS; CDR2 reads YFSETQ. The CDR3 loop spans 17 amino acids. CDR3 protein: CASSLAGQTLLSYEQYF. The CDR3 nucleotides are TGCGCCAGCAGCTTGGCCGGACAGACCCTCCTCTCCTACGAGCAGTACTTC.